The T cell receptor beta chain described here comes from a study of regulatory T cells in long-lasting Graves disease. Overall study results and limits: Relative to newly diagnosed Graves' patients, persistent ones had lower TCR diversity. Owing to a sample size that was small, accuracy may have been reduced.

Sample time point: persistent/refractory GD, antithyroid drugs over 5 years with positive TRAb. There was RNA extracted from PBMCs, and the TCR library was made from it. Sequencing libraries for TCR beta were prepared with iRepertoire HTBI primers and Arm-PCR of CDR3 regions. Authors' processing steps: Looking across samples, the authors found 55 to 70 TRBV and 12 to 15 TRBJ segments. TCRdb used MiXCR to reprocess the multiplex PCR reads, holding one entry per CDR3 protein. TCRdb, not the original authors, processed these V and J calls. The sample shows under 500,000 distinct CDR3 sequences, about 20% of them seen only once. The CDR3 consists of 15 residues. Unmatched junction bases numbered 5, after V lost 2 bases and J lost 2 bases. CDR1 is LGHDT, CDR2 YNNKEL, per germline (reference sequence). This clonotype has only a few counts. Antigen specificity is unknown.

The chain carries TRBV3-1 and TRBJ2-7; TRBD2 matches at 8 bases. This specimen consisted of peripheral blood mononuclear cells (PBMCs), obtained when the disease was refractory, from a patient treated with antithyroid drugs. The clonotype comes from a female donor with Graves disease. CDR3 residues: CASSQPLAETYEQYF. CDR3 in DNA: TGTGCCAGCAGCCAACCACTAGCGGAGACCTACGAGCAGTACTTC.